This T cell receptor beta chain was sequenced during a study of HIV-infected children after antiretroviral therapy interruption. Turning to the study itself: Continuous-treatment children had median age roughly 8 years, interruption more than 9 years. Study results and limitations: The CD45RA+ naive sort may contain some EMRA or stem memory cells.

Details on this clonotype: Its antigen is as yet unknown. It may be a read error: a sequence one base away is much more abundant.

There are 17 residues in the CDR3. CDR1 is SGHTA and CDR2 is FQGTGA in the germline V gene. The treatment was: PENTA 11 planned treatment interruption arm or continuous ART arm. Naive CD4+ CD45RA+ CD45RO- T cells were sorted from thawed PBMCs. RNA-based 3' RACE libraries used unique molecular identifiers. TCRdb re-analysed the 3' RACE reads in MiXCR, keeping a single row per CDR3 protein. The table has 90,000 or so distinct CDR3 sequences, approximately 6.9% seen once. This chain joins TRBV7-3 and TRBJ2-6; D possibly uses TRBD1 or TRBD2 (6 bases each). This sequence originates from a pool of human donors with HIV. The sample here was CD45RA+ CD4+ T cells from PBMCs, pooled from several time points, taken from a donor given antiretroviral therapy, either interrupted or continuous. Noted subset: naive CD4+ CD45RA+ CD45RO- T cells. The CDR3 sequence: CASSLRLTGTGANVLAF. As DNA, the CDR3 is TGTGCCAGCAGCCTCCGACTTACAGGGACTGGGGCCAACGTCCTGGCTTTC.